What follows are 3 T cell receptor beta chains derived from one specimen sequenced in a study of blood T cell repertoires in COVID-19. Clones were sequenced by immunoSEQ multiplex PCR, and TCRdb holds only the in-frame ones, with some missing. The sample yields around 310,000 clones, 80% to 95% seen once. Source material: peripheral blood. Receptor source: a woman in her 30s with COVID-19, enrolled during active disease.

The chain is built from TRBV18 and TRBJ2-7; D possibly corresponds to TRBD1 (5 bases). The germline gives CDR1 KGHSH, CDR2 LQKENI. This CDR3 spans 13 amino acids. Trimming pared 5 bases from V and 2 bases from J, leaving 10 bases between. Here the CDR3 DNA reads TGTGCCAGCTCAGGCAGGGAAGCCTACGAGCAGTACTTC. Protein product: CASSGREAYEQYF. Variable domain in full (rest from reference TRBV18 and TRBJ2-7): NAGVMQNPRHLVRRRGQEARLRCSPMKGHSHVYWYRQLPEEGLKFMVYLQKENIIDESGMPKERFSAEFPKEGPSILRIQQVVRGDSAAYFCASSGREAYEQYFGPGTRLTVT.

V usage is TRBV30 and J usage is TRBJ2-7; 7 bases line up with TRBD2. The junction had 16 bases not matched to a gene; V was cut back by 4 bases and J by 4 bases. CDR3 length equals 16 residues. Per germline, CDR1 GTSNPN and CDR2 SVGIG (reference sequence). The CDR3 sequence: CAWKGVAGPLVYEQYF. Written as DNA, the CDR3 is TGTGCCTGGAAGGGAGTAGCGGGTCCATTAGTGTACGAGCAGTACTTC.

J is TRBJ1-2 and V is TRBV28; D unresolved. The CDR3 covers 15 residues. V gave up 9 bases and J gave up 8 bases, with 25 bases separating them. Germline V lookup: CDR1 MDHEN, CDR2 SYDVKM. CDR3 protein: CASCPVEVPTGGYTF. The DNA of the CDR3 is TGTGCCAGTTGCCCCGTCGAGGTCCCAACGGGAGGCTACACCTTC.